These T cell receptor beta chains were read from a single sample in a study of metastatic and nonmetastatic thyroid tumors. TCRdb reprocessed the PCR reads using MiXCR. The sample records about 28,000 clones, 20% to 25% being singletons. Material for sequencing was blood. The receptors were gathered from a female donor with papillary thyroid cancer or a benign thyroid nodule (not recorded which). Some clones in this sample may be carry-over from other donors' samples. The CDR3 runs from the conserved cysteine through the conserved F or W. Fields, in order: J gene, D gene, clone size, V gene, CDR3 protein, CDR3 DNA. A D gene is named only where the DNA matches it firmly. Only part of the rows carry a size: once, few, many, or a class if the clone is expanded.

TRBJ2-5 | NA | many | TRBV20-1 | CSARRDGGRQETQYF | TGCAGTGCTAGGAGAGATGGGGGGAGACAAGAGACCCAGTACTTC
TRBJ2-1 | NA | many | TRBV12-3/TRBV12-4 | CASSLPIIYNEQFF | TGTGCCAGCAGCCTCCCAATCATCTACAATGAGCAGTTCTTC
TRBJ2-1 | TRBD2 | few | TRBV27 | CASRSSGVNEQFF | TGTGCCAGCAGGTCTAGCGGGGTTAATGAGCAGTTCTTC
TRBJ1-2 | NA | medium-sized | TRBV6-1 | CASSEHRGRRNYGYTF | TGTGCCAGCAGCGAACACCGGGGGAGGAGGAACTATGGCTACACCTTC
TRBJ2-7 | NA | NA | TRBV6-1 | CASSRRGRYEQYF | TGTGCCAGCAGCCGGAGGGGGCGCTACGAGCAGTACTTC
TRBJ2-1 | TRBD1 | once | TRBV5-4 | CASSSGQGENEQFF | TGTGCCAGCAGCTCTGGACAGGGAGAAAATGAGCAGTTCTTC
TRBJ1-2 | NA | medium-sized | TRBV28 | CASSLGDGYTF | TGTGCCAGCAGTCTGGGGGATGGCTACACCTTC
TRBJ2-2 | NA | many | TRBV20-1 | CSARPYLDGKNTGELFF | TGCAGTGCTAGACCATATTTGGACGGGAAGAACACCGGGGAGCTGTTTTTT
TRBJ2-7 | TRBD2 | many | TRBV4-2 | CASSQDNLAGVHEQYF | TGTGCCAGCAGCCAAGATAACCTAGCGGGAGTCCACGAGCAGTACTTC
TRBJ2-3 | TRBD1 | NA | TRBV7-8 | CASSRKGARTDTQYF | TGTGCCAGCAGCCGGAAGGGGGCGCGCACAGATACGCAGTATTTT
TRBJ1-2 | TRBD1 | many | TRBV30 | CAWAGQVTTNYGYTF | TGTGCCTGGGCGGGACAGGTCACGACCAACTATGGCTACACCTTC
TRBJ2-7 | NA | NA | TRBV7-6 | CTSSLGAGVYEQYF | TGTACCAGCAGCTTAGGTGCAGGTGTCTACGAGCAGTACTTC
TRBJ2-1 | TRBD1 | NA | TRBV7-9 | CASSLTGGNEQFF | TGTGCCAGCAGCTTAACAGGGGGCAATGAGCAGTTCTTC
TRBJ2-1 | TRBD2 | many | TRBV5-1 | CASSLSRLAVYNEQFF | TGCGCCAGCAGCTTGAGTAGACTAGCGGTTTACAATGAGCAGTTCTTC
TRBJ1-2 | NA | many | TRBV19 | CASSPNSVGYTF | TGTGCCAGTAGCCCGAATTCTGTTGGCTACACCTTC
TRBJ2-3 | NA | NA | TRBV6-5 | CASSSLPGARTDTQYF | TGTGCCAGCAGTTCCCTTCCGGGAGCTCGCACAGATACGCAGTATTTT
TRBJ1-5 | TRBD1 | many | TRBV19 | CASSPQGQGGTQHF | TGTGCCAGTAGTCCACAAGGACAGGGGGGTACCCAGCATTTT
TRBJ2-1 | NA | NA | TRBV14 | CASSRSGSIYNEQFF | TGTGCCAGCAGCCGCTCGGGATCAATTTACAATGAGCAGTTCTTC
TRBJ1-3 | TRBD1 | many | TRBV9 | CASSVDTGGTGNTIYF | TGTGCCAGCAGCGTAGATACAGGGGGCACTGGAAACACCATATATTTT
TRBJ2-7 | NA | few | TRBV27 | CASSLSASYEQYF | TGTGCCAGCAGTTTATCGGCTAGCTACGAGCAGTACTTC
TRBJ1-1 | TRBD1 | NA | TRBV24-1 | CATSGGQANTEAFF | TGTGCCACCAGTGGGGGACAGGCGAACACTGAAGCTTTCTTT
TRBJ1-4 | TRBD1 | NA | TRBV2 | CASSTLDRGREKLFF | TGTGCCAGCAGTACCCTGGACAGGGGTCGAGAAAAACTGTTTTTT
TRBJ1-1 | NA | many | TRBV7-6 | CASSPDLKGTEAFF | TGTGCCAGCAGCCCGGACCTAAAGGGGACTGAAGCTTTCTTT
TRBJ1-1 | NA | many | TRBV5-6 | CASTEGGENTEAFF | TGTGCCAGCACCGAGGGAGGAGAGAACACTGAAGCTTTCTTT
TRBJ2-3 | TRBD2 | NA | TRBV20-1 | CSASDATIGGLGTDTQYF | TGCAGTGCTAGCGATGCGACTATCGGGGGGTTGGGCACAGATACGCAGTATTTT
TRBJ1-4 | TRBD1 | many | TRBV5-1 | CASSLAGGQHEKLFF | TGCGCCAGCAGCTTGGCCGGGGGACAGCATGAAAAACTGTTTTTT
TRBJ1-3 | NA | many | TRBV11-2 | CASSSPGLSGNTIYF | TGTGCCAGCAGCTCCCCAGGTCTATCTGGAAACACCATATATTTT
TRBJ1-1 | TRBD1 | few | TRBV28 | CASSLSSAWDSYYMNTEAFF | TGTGCCAGCAGTTTAAGCTCTGCGTGGGACAGTTATTATATGAACACTGAAGCTTTCTTT
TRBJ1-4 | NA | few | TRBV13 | CASSLLRGAKGNEKLFF | TGTGCCAGCAGCTTACTCAGGGGTGCAAAGGGTAATGAAAAACTGTTTTTT
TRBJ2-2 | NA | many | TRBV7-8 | CASSLAGSTGELFF | TGTGCCAGCAGCTTAGCCGGGAGCACCGGGGAGCTGTTTTTT
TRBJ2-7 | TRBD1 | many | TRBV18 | CASSPSDRVYEQYF | TGTGCCAGCTCACCATCCGACAGGGTGTACGAGCAGTACTTC
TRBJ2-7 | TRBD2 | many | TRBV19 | CASSIGGGAVFEQYF | TGTGCCAGTAGTATAGGCGGGGGAGCGGTTTTCGAGCAGTACTTC
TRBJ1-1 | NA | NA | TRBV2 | CASNPSTEAFF | TGTGCCAGCAACCCCAGTACTGAAGCTTTCTTT
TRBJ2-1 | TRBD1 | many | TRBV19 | CASSIQTGDEQFF | TGTGCCAGTAGTATACAAACAGGGGATGAGCAGTTCTTC
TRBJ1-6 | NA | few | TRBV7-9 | CARGVGSSPLHF | TGTGCCCGGGGGGTAGGAAGTTCACCCCTCCACTTT
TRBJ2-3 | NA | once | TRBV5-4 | CASSSPRATSTYTQYF | TGTGCCAGCAGCTCCCCCCGGGCTACTAGCACATATACACAGTATTTT
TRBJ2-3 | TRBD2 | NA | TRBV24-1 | CATSEAGTITTDTQYF | TGTGCCACCAGTGAGGCCGGGACTATTACCACAGATACGCAGTATTTT
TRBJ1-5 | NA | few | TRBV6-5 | CASSYSRQVNQPQHF | TGTGCCAGCAGTTACTCGCGGCAGGTCAATCAGCCCCAGCATTTT
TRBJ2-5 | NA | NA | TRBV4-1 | CASSQGGRWGRETQYF | TGCGCCAGCAGCCAAGGAGGGAGGTGGGGGCGTGAGACCCAGTACTTC